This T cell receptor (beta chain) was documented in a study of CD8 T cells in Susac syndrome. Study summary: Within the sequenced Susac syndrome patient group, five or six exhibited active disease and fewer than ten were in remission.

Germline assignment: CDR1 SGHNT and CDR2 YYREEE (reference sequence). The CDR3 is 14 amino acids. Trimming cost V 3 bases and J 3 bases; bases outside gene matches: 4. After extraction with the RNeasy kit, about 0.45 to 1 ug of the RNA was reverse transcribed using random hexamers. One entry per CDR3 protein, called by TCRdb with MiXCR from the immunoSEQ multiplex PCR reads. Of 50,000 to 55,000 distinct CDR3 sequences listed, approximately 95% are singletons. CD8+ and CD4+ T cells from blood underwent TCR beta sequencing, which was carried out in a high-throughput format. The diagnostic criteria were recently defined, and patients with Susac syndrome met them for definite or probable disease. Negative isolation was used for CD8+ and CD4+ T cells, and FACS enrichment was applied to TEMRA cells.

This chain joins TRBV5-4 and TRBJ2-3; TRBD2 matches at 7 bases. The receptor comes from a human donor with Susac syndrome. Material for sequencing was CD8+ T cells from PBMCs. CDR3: CASSSPGGTDTQYF. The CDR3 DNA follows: TGTGCCAGCAGCTCCCCGGGGGGTACAGATACGCAGTATTTT.